This TCR beta chain was sequenced in a study of CD4 and CD8 cells across lung adenocarcinoma regions. The CDR3 is made up of 19 amino acids. Unmatched junction bases numbered 9, after V lost 0 bases and J lost 7 bases. The V gene's germline CDR1 is WNHNN and CDR2 SYGVQD (reference sequence). Localized lung adenocarcinoma, a non-small cell lung cancer, affected the donors. TCRdb reanalysed the PCR reads using MiXCR and keeps one entry per CDR3 protein. The data contain under 20,000 distinct CDR3 sequences, 46% of them seen just once; the ten biggest clones take up roughly 18%. Sequenced: CD4+ T cells from the margin of a lung tumor. The TCR comes from a male donor with lung adenocarcinoma. The CD4 and CD8 labels of this study may be unreliable. The chain has TRBV10-1 and TRBJ2-2; 15 nucleotides agree with TRBD2. The CDR3 DNA sequence: TGCGCCAGCAGTGAGTCGAAAAGGACTAGCGGGAGGGAGGTCGGGGAGCTGTTTTTT. It is translated as CASSESKRTSGREVGELFF.